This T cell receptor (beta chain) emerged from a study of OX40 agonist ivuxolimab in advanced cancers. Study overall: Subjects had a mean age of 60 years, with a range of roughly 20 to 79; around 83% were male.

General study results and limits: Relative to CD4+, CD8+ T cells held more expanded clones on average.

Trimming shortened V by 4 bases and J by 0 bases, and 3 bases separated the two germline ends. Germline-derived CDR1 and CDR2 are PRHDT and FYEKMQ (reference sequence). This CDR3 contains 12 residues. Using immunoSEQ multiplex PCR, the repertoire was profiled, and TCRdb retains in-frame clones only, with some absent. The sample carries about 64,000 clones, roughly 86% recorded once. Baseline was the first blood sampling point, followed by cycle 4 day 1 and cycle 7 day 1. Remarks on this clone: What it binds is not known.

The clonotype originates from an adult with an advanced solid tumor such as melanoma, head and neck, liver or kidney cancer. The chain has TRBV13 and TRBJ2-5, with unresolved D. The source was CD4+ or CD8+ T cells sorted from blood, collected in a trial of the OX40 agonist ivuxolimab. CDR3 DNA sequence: TGTGCCAGCAGCTCCGACCAAGAGACCCAGTACTTC. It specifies CASSSDQETQYF. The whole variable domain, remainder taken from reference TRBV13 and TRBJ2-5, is AAGVIQSPRHLIKEKRETATLKCYPIPRHDTVYWYQQGPGQDPQFLISFYEKMQSDKGSIPDRFSAQQFSDYHSELNMSSLELGDSALYFCASSSDQETQYFGPGTRLLVL.